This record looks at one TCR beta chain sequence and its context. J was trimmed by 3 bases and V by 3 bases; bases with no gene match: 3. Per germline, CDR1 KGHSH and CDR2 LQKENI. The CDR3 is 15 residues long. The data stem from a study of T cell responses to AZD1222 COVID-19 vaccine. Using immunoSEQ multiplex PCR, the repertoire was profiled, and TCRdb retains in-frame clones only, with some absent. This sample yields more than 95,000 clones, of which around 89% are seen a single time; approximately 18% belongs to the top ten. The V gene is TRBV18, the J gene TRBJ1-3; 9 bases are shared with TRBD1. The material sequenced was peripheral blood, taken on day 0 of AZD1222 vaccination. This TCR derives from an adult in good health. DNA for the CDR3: TGTGCCAGCTCACCGGACAGGGGTTTTGGAAACACCATATATTTT. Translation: CASSPDRGFGNTIYF.